These T cell receptor beta chains were read from a single sample in a study of T cell responses to AZD1222 COVID-19 vaccine. This table comes from immunoSEQ multiplex PCR, and its TCRdb copy is limited to in-frame clones, with some not included. There are around 130,000 clones in the sample; about 86% occur only once, and 9% to 15% lies in the top ten. This specimen was peripheral blood, taken on day 0 of AZD1222 vaccination. These receptors were obtained from an adult in good health. Both conserved end residues are part of each CDR3. The D gene is left open where the match is weak. Size is stated for part of the rows, as once, few or many counts, or as a class when the clone is expanded.

>NA|NA|TRBJ1-4|TRBV6-5
TGTGCCAGCAGTTACTCATACAGGGTGGGAGAAAAACTGTTTTTT
CASSYSYRVGEKLFF
>NA|NA|TRBJ2-7|TRBV4-1
TGCGCCAGCAGCCTGGCAGGGGCTCCCTCCTACGAGCAGTACTTC
CASSLAGAPSYEQYF
>once|NA|TRBJ2-1|TRBV30
TGTGCCTGGAGTTTGGAGGGCCCCTACAATGAGCAGTTCTTC
CAWSLEGPYNEQFF
>NA|NA|TRBJ1-5|TRBV29-1
TGCAGCGCCCGACGGGATAGCAATCAGCCCCAGCATTTT
CSARRDSNQPQHF
>NA|TRBD2|TRBJ2-3|TRBV10-3
TGTGCCACCTCGACTCTAGCGGGCACAGATACGCAGTATTTT
CATSTLAGTDTQYF
>NA|NA|TRBJ1-2|TRBV4-3
TGCGCCAGCAGCCAAGATGTTGGTGCACAGACCTATGGCTACACCTTC
CASSQDVGAQTYGYTF
>NA|TRBD1|TRBJ1-1|TRBV10-3
TGTGCCATCAGTCAACAGGGGGTACGCACTGAAGCTTTCTTT
CAISQQGVRTEAFF
>NA|NA|TRBJ1-2|TRBV19
TGTGCCAGTAGTTTGCACCTGGGACGGACTGGACCCTTCAACTATGGCTACACCTTC
CASSLHLGRTGPFNYGYTF
>NA|TRBD2|TRBJ2-1|TRBV4-1
TGCGCCAGCAGCCAGGCTCTAGCGGGAGGATACAATGAGCAGTTCTTC
CASSQALAGGYNEQFF
>NA|NA|TRBJ1-2|TRBV28
TGTGCCAGCAGTAACCGAGGTGTGGTCTGGGGCTATGGCTACACCTTC
CASSNRGVVWGYGYTF
>NA|NA|TRBJ1-1|TRBV6-5
TGTGCCAGCAGTTACTCTTCGGGGATTCCCACTGAAGCTTTCTTT
CASSYSSGIPTEAFF
>NA|TRBD1|TRBJ2-1|TRBV19
TGTGCCAGTAGTATTGCCTCAGGGGGCTATAACTACAATGAGCAGTTCTTC
CASSIASGGYNYNEQFF
>once|TRBD2|TRBJ2-7|TRBV7-2
TGTGCCAGCAGCTTAGCGGCTAGCGGGAGAATCTACGAGCAGTACTTC
CASSLAASGRIYEQYF
>NA|TRBD2|TRBJ2-5|TRBV30
TGTGCCTGGAGCTACCGGGCGAGGCGGACTAGTCAAGAGACCCAGTACTTC
CAWSYRARRTSQETQYF
>NA|TRBD2|TRBJ2-2|TRBV19
TGTGCCAGTAGTGCCATAGCGGGAGCTGGCGGGGAGCTGTTTTTT
CASSAIAGAGGELFF
>NA|NA|TRBJ1-6|TRBV28
TGTGCCAGCAGCCCGACATTTTACTCCTATAATTCACCCCTCCACTTT
CASSPTFYSYNSPLHF
>NA|NA|TRBJ1-5|TRBV19
TGTGCCAGTAGGTACGGTAGCAATCAGCCCCAGCATTTT
CASRYGSNQPQHF
>NA|NA|TRBJ2-3|TRBV27
TGTGCCAGCAGTTTAATCGGAGATACGCAGTATTTT
CASSLIGDTQYF
>NA|NA|TRBJ2-7|TRBV27
TGTGCCAGCAGTCCCACCGACCAACTAGGATACGAGCAGTACTTC
CASSPTDQLGYEQYF
>NA|NA|TRBJ2-7|TRBV9
TGTGCCAGCAGCTCCTCGAATAGCTTCTACGAGCAGTACTTC
CASSSSNSFYEQYF
>NA|NA|TRBJ1-2|TRBV3-1/TRBV3-2
TGTGCCAGCAGCCTCAAGATGGGTCTGGGCTACACCTTC
CASSLKMGLGYTF
>NA|NA|TRBJ1-5|TRBV6-5
TGTGCCAGCAGTTACTCTGGGGGAGTTCAGCCCCAGCATTTT
CASSYSGGVQPQHF
>NA|NA|TRBJ2-3|TRBV9
TGTGCCAGCAGCGTAGATACAGATACGCAGTATTTT
CASSVDTDTQYF
>NA|NA|TRBJ2-2|TRBV11-2
TGTGCCAGCAGCTCCGTACAGGGCCCCGGGGAGCTGTTTTTT
CASSSVQGPGELFF
>few|TRBD1|TRBJ1-2|TRBV7-2
TGTGCCAGCAGCTTAGGAGGGGGCGATGGCTACACCTTC
CASSLGGGDGYTF
>NA|TRBD2|TRBJ2-5|TRBV18
TGTGCCAGCTCACCTAGCGGGACTGCCTTAGGGGAGACCCAGTACTTC
CASSPSGTALGETQYF
>NA|NA|TRBJ2-1|TRBV5-1
TGCGCCAGCAGCTCTTACAGGGACGATGAGCAGTTCTTC
CASSSYRDDEQFF
>NA|NA|TRBJ1-2|TRBV20-1
TGCAGTGCTAGTCGCAGGGAATATGGCTACACCTTC
CSASRREYGYTF
>NA|TRBD1|TRBJ1-2|TRBV3-1/TRBV3-2
TGTGCCAGCAGCCAAGATCAGGGGGCGGCTGGCTACACCTTC
CASSQDQGAAGYTF
>NA|NA|TRBJ1-1|TRBV7-2
TGTGCCAGCAGCCGCGACAGCCTGAACACTGAAGCTTTCTTT
CASSRDSLNTEAFF
>NA|TRBD1|TRBJ1-1|TRBV11-1
TGTGCCAGCAGCCCCGGACAGGGACGTACTGAAGCTTTCTTT
CASSPGQGRTEAFF
>NA|TRBD1|TRBJ1-3|TRBV5-4
TGTGCCAGCAGCCGGGACAGTCTGAGAAACACCATATATTTT
CASSRDSLRNTIYF
>NA|NA|TRBJ1-1|TRBV27
TGTGCCAGCAGTTTATCGGGGAGGACTGAAGCTTTCTTT
CASSLSGRTEAFF
>NA|NA|TRBJ2-1|TRBV12-3/TRBV12-4
TGTGCCAGCAGTTTAACTCAGTCCCCGGGGCAGTTCTTC
CASSLTQSPGQFF
>NA|TRBD1|TRBJ2-7|TRBV2
TGTGCCAGCAGTGAGCCCGGGACAGTTGCCTACGAGCAGTACTTC
CASSEPGTVAYEQYF
>NA|NA|TRBJ2-5|TRBV24-1
TGTGCCACCAGTGAGCCGGGACAAGAAGAGACCCAGTACTTC
CATSEPGQEETQYF
>few|NA|TRBJ1-2|TRBV29-1
TGCAGCGCTACCGAGTCGGGACATGACTATGGCTACACCTTC
CSATESGHDYGYTF
>NA|NA|TRBJ1-5|TRBV7-9
TGTGCCAGCAGCTTAGATCAGACGCCCCAGCATTTT
CASSLDQTPQHF
>NA|NA|TRBJ2-7|TRBV5-1
TGCGCCAGCAGCTTAAGGGGGACCTCCTACGAGCAGTACTTC
CASSLRGTSYEQYF
>NA|NA|TRBJ2-4|TRBV19
TGTGCCAGTAGTCAGGGGTCCTTAGCCAAAAACATTCAGTACTTC
CASSQGSLAKNIQYF
>NA|NA|TRBJ1-5|TRBV10-3
TGTGCCATCAGTCCCAGTCAGGGGATGGAGAATCAGCCCCAGCATTTT
CAISPSQGMENQPQHF
>NA|NA|TRBJ2-1|TRBV27
TGTGCCAGCAGCCTCGGACTGGATTCCTACAATGAGCAGTTCTTC
CASSLGLDSYNEQFF